Each of the 5 T cell receptor beta chains below was sequenced from the same sample in a study of blood T cell repertoires in COVID-19. TCRdb's table, derived via immunoSEQ multiplex PCR, lists solely in-frame clones and lacks some. The table shows some 76,000 clones, with approximately 78% occurring only once. The sequenced sample consisted of peripheral blood. The receptors were sampled from a woman aged 60-75 years with acute or convalescent COVID-19.

The genes are TRBV6-5 and TRBJ1-6; the D gene is possibly TRBD1 (6 bases). The V gene's germline CDR1 is MNHEY and CDR2 SVGAGI. This CDR3 has 15 amino acids. The germline V and J ends were trimmed by 5 bases and 2 bases, with 10 bases remaining between them. In DNA form, the CDR3 reads TGTGCCAGCAGTATCACAGGGACCTATAATTCACCCCTCCACTTT. Protein sequence: CASSITGTYNSPLHF.

The J gene is TRBJ2-2, the V gene TRBV18; 7 bases are a match to TRBD1. V shed 3 bases, J shed 4 bases, and the junction held 5 bases outside the gene matches. Per the germline V gene, CDR1 is KGHSH and CDR2 is LQKENI. The CDR3 spans 15 residues. CDR3: CASSPGTDSTGELFF. Written as DNA, the CDR3 is TGTGCCAGCTCACCCGGGACAGACTCCACCGGGGAGCTGTTTTTT.

J is TRBJ2-5 and V is TRBV19; TRBD2 matches 15 bases. Trimming removed 5 bases from V and 2 bases from J; junction bases left unmatched: 3. This CDR3 spans 16 amino acids. CDR1 is LNHDA, CDR2 SQIVND, per germline (reference sequence). The CDR3 bases are TGTGCCAGTAGTCCGGGACTAGCGGGGGGACAAGAGACCCAGTACTTC. Its translation is CASSPGLAGGQETQYF.

This chain links TRBV27 with TRBJ1-2; TRBD1 matches at 7 bases. CDR3 length: 17 amino acids. J gave up 6 bases and V 1 base, and 14 bases lay outside the gene matches. Germline V gene data show CDR1 as MNHEY and CDR2 as SMNVEV (reference sequence). This CDR3 is CASSLYTGVVGLDGYTF. CDR3 nucleotide sequence: TGTGCCAGCAGTTTATATACAGGGGTGGTTGGGCTAGATGGCTACACCTTC.

V is TRBV14 and J is TRBJ2-7; 7 positions match TRBD1. Germline V lookup: CDR1 SGHDN, CDR2 FVKESK. The length of the CDR3 is 16 residues. V lost 0 bases to trimming and J lost 0 bases; unmatched junction nucleotides: 5. CDR3 region: CASSQEDRLYSYEQYF. The CDR3 bases are TGTGCCAGCAGCCAAGAGGACAGGCTATACTCCTACGAGCAGTACTTC.